These 20 T cell receptor beta chains were all obtained from the same sample, sequenced in a study of blood T cell repertoires in COVID-19. Assay used: immunoSEQ multiplex PCR; TCRdb lists only in-frame clones, some missing. The sample lists about 320,000 clones; under 90% were seen once. Sequenced input: PBMCs or T cells enriched from blood (not recorded which). The receptors stem from a man aged 60 to 69 who had recovered from COVID-19.

This chain uses TRBV19 with TRBJ2-1; no firm D call. Germline loops: CDR1 LNHDA, CDR2 SQIVND (reference sequence). Deletions cut 8 bases from V and 0 bases from J, with 14 bases between. The CDR3 totals 15 residues. The CDR3 DNA follows: TGTGCCAGTTCCCTCGGAGAGGTCTCCTACAATGAGCAGTTCTTC. It specifies CASSLGEVSYNEQFF.

The chain is built from TRBV19 and TRBJ1-1, with TRBD1 as a possible D gene (6 bases). The length of the CDR3 is 15 residues. Looked up from germline, CDR1 is LNHDA and CDR2 is SQIVND (reference sequence). V lost 1 base to trimming and J lost 5 bases, with 14 bases between them. The CDR3 coding sequence is TGTGCCAGTAGTATAGGGGGGGGGCCGGCAACTGAAGCTTTCTTT. Translation: CASSIGGGPATEAFF.

The V and J genes are TRBV28 and TRBJ2-1; a possible D gene is TRBD2 (5 bases). The length of the CDR3 is 12 residues. CDR1 is MDHEN and CDR2 is SYDVKM in the germline V gene. With 3 bases removed from V and 8 bases from J, the gap between germline ends came to 8 bases. In DNA form, the CDR3 reads TGTGCCAGCAGTTTGCGGGTGGATGAGCAGTTCTTC. This translates into CASSLRVDEQFF.

V is TRBV10-3 and J is TRBJ2-3, with a tentative D call TRBD2 (6 bases). Germline CDR1 ENHRY, CDR2 SYGVKD. V was trimmed by 7 bases and J by 0 bases, leaving 8 bases between them. The CDR3 totals 13 residues. DNA for the CDR3: TGTGCCATCACCGGGACTAGCACAGATACGCAGTATTTT. Amino acid sequence: CAITGTSTDTQYF.

This sequence joins TRBV2 and TRBJ1-6, with 7 nucleotides matching TRBD1. The CDR3 totals 14 residues. The trim removed 11 bases at V and 5 bases at J, leaving 9 bases unmatched. CDR1 and CDR2 from the germline V gene are SNHLY and FYNNEI. The CDR3 here is CAATNQGDNSPLHF. In DNA form, the CDR3 reads TGTGCCGCAACGAACCAGGGGGATAATTCACCCCTCCACTTT.

V gene TRBV19 combines with J gene TRBJ1-5, with 8 positions matching TRBD1. The CDR3 spans 16 residues. Germline trimming cut 6 bases from V and 3 bases from J; bases unmatched to any gene: 10. CDR1 LNHDA and CDR2 SQIVND come from the germline V gene (reference sequence). This CDR3 is CASSLTGRGLNQPQHF. As DNA, the CDR3 is TGTGCCAGTAGCCTAACGGGCAGGGGGCTCAATCAGCCCCAGCATTTT.

This sequence joins TRBV6-5 and TRBJ1-2, with a weak D call TRBD1 (6 bases). From germline, CDR1 is MNHEY and CDR2 SVGAGI. V was shortened by 4 bases and J by 8 bases, with 20 bases between the two germline ends. There are 15 residues in the CDR3. The CDR3, as DNA: TGTGCCAGCAGTTTAGTCCCAGGGGTCGGGTTCGGCTACACCTTC. Translating gives CASSLVPGVGFGYTF.

The V and J genes are TRBV5-1 and TRBJ2-2; tentatively, D is TRBD1 (6 bases). Germline assignment: CDR1 SGHRS and CDR2 YFSETQ. The CDR3 loop spans 14 amino acids. V was trimmed by 3 bases and J by 5 bases, leaving 11 bases between them. The CDR3 spells CASSSQGVTGELFF. The CDR3 region has the DNA TGCGCCAGCAGCTCACAGGGTGTTACCGGGGAGCTGTTTTTT.

The genes are TRBV9 and TRBJ1-1, with D unclear. CDR3 length equals 14 residues. Germline lookup yields CDR1 SGDLS and CDR2 YYNGEE. Deletions cut 4 bases from V and 0 bases from J, with 10 bases between. CDR3 sequence (DNA): TGTGCCAGCAGCCAGGATCCTTTGAACACTGAAGCTTTCTTT. Amino acid sequence: CASSQDPLNTEAFF.

This chain links TRBV11-2 with TRBJ2-5; 7 nucleotides align to TRBD2. After removal of 1 base from V and 5 bases from J, the junction contained 10 bases not matched to a gene. The germline gives CDR1 SGHAT, CDR2 FQNNGV. The CDR3 is 16 residues long. The CDR3 reads CASSLVPGLVLETQYF. The CDR3, as DNA: TGTGCCAGCAGCTTAGTACCCGGACTAGTTCTGGAGACCCAGTACTTC.

This chain connects TRBV14 to TRBJ2-3; 11 bases are shared with TRBD2. The V segment lost 4 bases and the J segment 8 bases; nucleotides outside the gene matches: 5. CDR3 length: 14 residues. In germline, CDR1 is SGHDN, CDR2 FVKESK. CDR3 protein: CASSLRLAGSTQYF. CDR3 nucleotide sequence: TGTGCCAGCAGCCTACGACTAGCGGGGAGTACGCAGTATTTT.

V is TRBV13 and J is TRBJ2-7, with 7 positions matching TRBD1. The germline CDR1 and CDR2 sequences are PRHDT and FYEKMQ (reference sequence). The CDR3 spans 13 residues. Unmatched junction bases numbered 2, after V lost 5 bases and J lost 1 base. CDR3 region: CASSQTGSYEQYF. CDR3 DNA: TGTGCCAGCAGCCAGACAGGGTCCTACGAGCAGTACTTC.

The V and J genes are TRBV5-1 and TRBJ2-4; D is unclear. The CDR3 is 16 residues long. Germline CDR1 reads SGHRS; CDR2 reads YFSETQ. The germline V and J ends were trimmed by 4 bases and 0 bases, with 14 bases remaining between them. Here the CDR3 DNA reads TGCGCCAGCAGCCTGGTGGGTGGCGGAGCCAAAAACATTCAGTACTTC. Protein: CASSLVGGGAKNIQYF.

J is TRBJ1-5 and V is TRBV19; D ambiguous. Germline-derived CDR1 and CDR2 are LNHDA and SQIVND (reference sequence). The CDR3 has 15 amino acids. The V and J ends lost 2 bases and 0 bases respectively, with 8 bases between them. The CDR3, as DNA: TGTGCCAGTAGTATATCCACAGTTAGCAATCAGCCCCAGCATTTT. Amino acids: CASSISTVSNQPQHF.

Here the CDR3 DNA reads TGTGCCACCGGGGGAGGAGACAATGAGCAGTTCTTC. As protein: CATGGGDNEQFF. This chain joins TRBV10-3 and TRBJ2-1, with TRBD2 as a possible D gene (6 bases). CDR1 and CDR2 from the germline V gene are ENHRY and SYGVKD. The CDR3 runs to 12 residues. Trimming left V 10 bases short and J 5 bases short, with 12 bases between.

The chain carries TRBV5-1 and TRBJ2-2; 7 nucleotides align to TRBD2. The CDR3 is 17 residues long. CDR1 and CDR2 from the germline V gene are SGHRS and YFSETQ. After removal of 4 bases from V and 1 base from J, the junction contained 10 bases not matched to a gene. This chain's CDR3 is CASSGNVGGENTGELFF. The CDR3 DNA follows: TGCGCCAGCAGCGGAAATGTTGGGGGGGAGAACACCGGGGAGCTGTTTTTT.

The gene calls are TRBV2 and TRBJ1-4; 9 bases are a match to TRBD1. J lost 0 bases, V lost 4 bases, and 3 bases had no gene match. The CDR3 covers 16 residues. Looked up from germline, CDR1 is SNHLY and CDR2 is FYNNEI. This chain's CDR3 is CASSGRTGATNEKLFF. CDR3 DNA: TGTGCCAGCAGTGGACGGACAGGGGCAACTAATGAAAAACTGTTTTTT.

This clone was counted between two and nine times. This chain uses TRBV5-4 with TRBJ2-1; the match to TRBD2 covers 11 bases. Germline-derived CDR1 and CDR2 are SGHNT and YYREEE (reference sequence). V gave up 4 bases and J gave up 7 bases; unmatched junction bases: 10. This CDR3 comprises 16 residues. The CDR3 sequence: CASSPSLAGEYNEQFF. The CDR3 bases are TGTGCCAGCAGCCCCTCACTAGCGGGAGAGTATAATGAGCAGTTCTTC.

The V gene is TRBV5-1, the J gene TRBJ2-7, with a tentative D call TRBD2 (6 bases). This CDR3 has 17 residues. V gave up 2 bases and J gave up 2 bases, with 20 bases separating them. Germline assignment: CDR1 SGHRS and CDR2 YFSETQ. The CDR3 protein is CASSLGTAGTGPYEQYF. Written as DNA, the CDR3 is TGCGCCAGCAGCTTAGGTACGGCGGGGACGGGACCCTACGAGCAGTACTTC.

The rearrangement links TRBV7-2 to TRBJ1-4; D perhaps matches TRBD1 (5 bases). The germline V and J ends were trimmed by 2 bases and 5 bases, with 9 bases remaining between them. CDR1 SGHTA and CDR2 FQGNSA come from the germline V gene. The CDR3 runs 14 residues. This CDR3 reads CASSLTGLNEKLFF. CDR3 DNA sequence: TGTGCCAGCAGCTTAACAGGCCTCAATGAAAAACTGTTTTTT.